What follows are 2 T cell receptor beta chains derived from one specimen sequenced in a study of T cells in Graves' hyperthyroidism and ophthalmopathy. Researchers amplified the TCR beta CDR3 regions from RNA transcripts. RT-PCR in the first round (using the HTBI primer set) targeted the TCR CDR3. MiXCR, applied by TCRdb to the multiplex PCR reads, yields one record per CDR3 protein. The sample holds approximately 350,000 distinct CDR3 sequences, around 15% seen once. The specimen was blood. The receptors stem from a woman aged 55-70 years with Graves' ophthalmopathy.

This clonotype has ten or more counts. The chain has TRBV7-9 and TRBJ2-5; TRBD2 agrees at 7 bases. Germline V lookup: CDR1 SEHNR, CDR2 FQNEAQ (reference sequence). The V segment lost 2 bases and the J segment 4 bases; nucleotides outside the gene matches: 7. This CDR3 comprises 15 residues. The CDR3 DNA reads as TGTGCCAGCAGCTTAAGCGGGGAATCGGTAGAGACCCAGTACTTC. It yields the protein CASSLSGESVETQYF.

The genes are TRBV7-6 and TRBJ1-3; D possibly corresponds to TRBD1 (5 bases). This CDR3 region has 15 residues. Germline assignment: CDR1 SGHVS and CDR2 FNYEAQ. Trimming took 1 base from V and 0 from J, leaving 7 bases between them. DNA of the CDR3: TGTGCCAGCAGCTTAGGAAGGGGCTCTGGAAACACCATATATTTT. It encodes CASSLGRGSGNTIYF.